These T cell receptor beta chains were read from a single sample in a study of blood T cell repertoires in COVID-19. TCRdb's copy holds only in-frame clones and misses some; the assay was immunoSEQ multiplex PCR. The sample includes 35,000 to 55,000 clones, about nine tenths seen only once; the top ten take roughly 19%. Sequencing used peripheral blood. These receptors came from a man aged 70-80 years with active COVID-19. Each CDR3 is given with its conserved first and last residue. The order of the fields is CDR3 length, J gene, D gene, V gene, clone size, CDR3 DNA, CDR3 protein. The D gene is left open where the match is weak. Size values are once, few and many counts, or a class for expanded clones, and some rows have none.

14 TRBJ2-1 NA TRBV24-1 NA TGTGCCACCTCCCGTAGCCTCTCCTACAATGAGCAGTTCTTC CATSRSLSYNEQFF
16 TRBJ2-7 TRBD2 TRBV7-2 few TGTGCCAGCAGCACACCGGGACTAGTGGCCTGGTACGAGCAGTACTTC CASSTPGLVAWYEQYF
16 TRBJ2-2 TRBD2 TRBV7-2 once TGTGCCAGCAGCCCCCCCGGGACTACCATCGGCGGGGAGCTGTTTTTT CASSPPGTTIGGELFF
13 TRBJ2-7 NA TRBV6-5 few TGTGCCAGCAGCATGACAGTCGCCTACGAGCAGTACTTC CASSMTVAYEQYF
13 TRBJ2-1 TRBD2 TRBV12-3/TRBV12-4 NA TGTGCCAGCAGACTTACTAGCGTCAATGAGCAGTTCTTC CASRLTSVNEQFF
15 TRBJ2-7 NA TRBV19 NA TGTGCCAGTAGTATTCGCGGAGCACCTACGTTTGAGCAGTACTTC CASSIRGAPTFEQYF
16 TRBJ1-1 TRBD1 TRBV5-1 once TGCGCCAGCAGCTTGGTTCAGGGGGCGAGGAACACTGAAGCTTTCTTT CASSLVQGARNTEAFF
13 TRBJ2-2 TRBD2 TRBV5-1 NA TGCGCCAGCAGCCCGGGACTAGACGGGGAGCTGTTTTTT CASSPGLDGELFF
11 TRBJ2-5 NA TRBV19 NA TGTGCCAGTAGTATGAGAGAGACCCAGTACTTC CASSMRETQYF
14 TRBJ2-7 NA TRBV28 NA TGTGCCAGCAGTTTCCCGAATCGAGGGTACGAGCAGTACTTC CASSFPNRGYEQYF
13 TRBJ2-7 NA TRBV18 NA TGTGCCAGCTCACGGACAGTCTCCTACGAGCAGTACTTC CASSRTVSYEQYF
16 TRBJ2-7 TRBD1 TRBV15 NA TGTGCCACCAGCAGAGATGGGAAAGGGGGCCTCTACGAGCAGTACTTC CATSRDGKGGLYEQYF
18 TRBJ2-5 NA TRBV7-2 NA TGTGCCAGCAGCCAGGATAAAGGCTTCCAAATACAGAAAGAGACCCAGTACTTC CASSQDKGFQIQKETQYF
12 TRBJ1-2 NA TRBV6-5 NA TGTGCCAGCACCGACAGTAACTATGGCTACACCTTC CASTDSNYGYTF
15 TRBJ2-7 TRBD2 TRBV5-5 NA TGTGCCAGCAGCTTGGGAGCGGGAGTATTGTACGAGCAGTACTTC CASSLGAGVLYEQYF
16 TRBJ2-3 NA TRBV9 NA TGTGCCAGCAGCGTAGCGGTTTCAGGCGGGGGCGATACGCAGTATTTT CASSVAVSGGGDTQYF
13 TRBJ2-5 NA TRBV24-1 NA TGTGCCACCGGTGATCCAGGGCGAGAGACCCAGTACTTC CATGDPGRETQYF
13 TRBJ1-2 NA TRBV6-5 NA TGTGCCAGCAGGACACAGGGCACGAATGGCTACACCTTC CASRTQGTNGYTF
13 TRBJ1-5 NA TRBV2 NA TGTGCCAGCAGTGAGCAGGGAGGGCAGCCCCAGCATTTT CASSEQGGQPQHF
15 TRBJ1-1 TRBD1 TRBV6-5 NA TGTGCCAGCAGTTATGGGGACAGGGTGTACACTGAAGCTTTCTTT CASSYGDRVYTEAFF
14 TRBJ2-5 NA TRBV3-1/TRBV3-2 NA TGTGCCAGCAGCCAATGGGGCAGGGTGGAGACCCAGTACTTC CASSQWGRVETQYF
14 TRBJ2-3 TRBD1 TRBV5-4 once TGTGCCAGCAGCCCAGACAGGGGAGCAGATACGCAGTATTTT CASSPDRGADTQYF
18 TRBJ2-2 NA TRBV6-7 NA TGTGCCAGCAGTTACTCGGTAGGCCGCAGGGTTGGCACCGGGGAGCTGTTTTTT CASSYSVGRRVGTGELFF
14 TRBJ2-2 TRBD1 TRBV18 few TGTGCCAGCTCACCTGACAGGGACACCGGGGAGCTGTTTTTT CASSPDRDTGELFF
15 TRBJ2-1 TRBD1 TRBV27 NA TGTGCCAGCAGTTTCCAGGGGACAGTGTACAATGAGCAGTTCTTC CASSFQGTVYNEQFF
13 TRBJ1-6 NA TRBV3-1/TRBV3-2 NA TGTGCCAGCAGCCAGGGGGGTAATTCACCCCTCCACTTT CASSQGGNSPLHF
16 TRBJ1-4 TRBD1 TRBV7-3 NA TGTGCCAGCAGTCCAACGACAGGGGGCGCATGGGAAAAACTGTTTTTT CASSPTTGGAWEKLFF
16 TRBJ1-6 TRBD1 TRBV6-1 NA TGTGCCAGCAGTGGTCGACAGGGGGTACCTTTGACACCCCTCCACTTT CASSGRQGVPLTPLHF
14 TRBJ2-3 TRBD2 TRBV7-2 NA TGTGCCAGCAGCCCCAGCGGGGCGGTAGATACGCAGTATTTT CASSPSGAVDTQYF
19 TRBJ2-5 NA TRBV21-1 NA TGTGCCAGCAGCAAAGGGGGCAGGTCCACGCTCAACAAACAAGAGACCCAGTACTTC CASSKGGRSTLNKQETQYF
18 TRBJ2-2 TRBD2 TRBV28 NA TGTGCCAGCAGAAAGATCGAACTAGCGGGAGGTAACACCGGGGAGCTGTTTTTT CASRKIELAGGNTGELFF
13 TRBJ1-2 TRBD1 TRBV18 NA TGTGCCAGCTCACCCGACAGGGGGCTTGGCTACACCTTC CASSPDRGLGYTF
14 TRBJ2-1 NA TRBV7-8 NA TGTGCCAGCAGCTTAGGTCCCGCCGGGGATGAGCAGTTCTTC CASSLGPAGDEQFF
15 TRBJ2-7 TRBD2 TRBV4-1 NA TGCGCCAGCAGCGAGGGACTAGCGGGAGTTTACGAGCAGTACTTC CASSEGLAGVYEQYF
16 TRBJ2-1 NA TRBV6-1 NA TGTGCCAGCAGTGAGCGGAGCAGACGCTCCTACAATGAGCAGTTCTTC CASSERSRRSYNEQFF
16 TRBJ2-3 NA TRBV6-6 NA TGTGCCAGCAGTACCCCTACGCAGGGTGGCACAGATACGCAGTATTTT CASSTPTQGGTDTQYF
13 TRBJ2-5 TRBD2 TRBV4-2 NA TGTGCCAGCAGTAGCGGGGGGGCCGAGACCCAGTACTTC CASSSGGAETQYF
15 TRBJ2-3 TRBD2 TRBV5-1 once TGCGCCAGTGGGCTAGCGGGGGGTAGCACAGATACGCAGTATTTT CASGLAGGSTDTQYF
13 TRBJ2-7 TRBD1 TRBV5-6 NA TGTGCCAGCAGCTGGACAGGGATATACGAGCAGTACTTC CASSWTGIYEQYF
15 TRBJ1-5 NA TRBV10-1 NA TGCGCCAGCAGTGGAGGGAACAGAAGCAATCAGCCCCAGCATTTT CASSGGNRSNQPQHF
12 TRBJ2-7 TRBD1 TRBV28 NA TGTGCCAGCAGGGACAGGGTCCACGAGCAGTACTTC CASRDRVHEQYF
13 TRBJ2-3 NA TRBV7-9 once TGTGCCAGCAGCTTATCTAGCACAGATACGCAGTATTTT CASSLSSTDTQYF
14 TRBJ2-2 TRBD1 TRBV5-1 once TGCGCCAGCAGACGACAGGGGAACACCGGGGAGCTGTTTTTT CASRRQGNTGELFF
12 TRBJ1-1 NA TRBV29-1 NA TGCAGCGTTGCCAGGGCGGGGACTGAAGCTTTCTTT CSVARAGTEAFF
15 TRBJ2-3 NA TRBV7-6 NA TGTGCCAGCAGTTCGGGAGCGGATAGCACAGATACGCAGTATTTT CASSSGADSTDTQYF
16 TRBJ2-7 TRBD2 TRBV11-3 NA TGTGCCAGCAGCTCTAAACCGGGACTAGCTTCCTACGAGCAGTACTTC CASSSKPGLASYEQYF